This T cell receptor (beta chain) was obtained from a study of cytomegalovirus exposure and HLA in healthy donors. Study summary: The roughly 110 validation repertoires used the same platform as the 550 to 800 first-cohort repertoires (as reported by a later analysis).

V trimming: 0 bases; J trimming: 1 base; junction bases outside the gene matches: 15. Germline V lookup: CDR1 SEHNR, CDR2 FQNEAQ (reference sequence). The CDR3 length is 19 residues. Method: immunoSEQ multiplex PCR; TCRdb's copy keeps in-frame clones and lacks some. In the table there are around 170,000 clones, more than 75% of which are singletons. This clone came up once. Its antigen is not known. Study-level findings and limits: Rarity held for most TCR sequences, but there were some public TCRs that occurred in many donors.

The TCR sequence derives from a man aged 18-30 years in good health and CMV-seronegative. Material for sequencing was PBMCs. The gene calls are TRBV7-9 and TRBJ2-7; 7 positions match TRBD2. DNA of the CDR3: TGTGCCAGCAGCTTAGCGGGAGGGGTCGGTCACTCTGCGTCCTACGAGCAGTACTTC. Amino acids: CASSLAGGVGHSASYEQYF. Full variable domain (rest looked up from reference TRBV7-9 and TRBJ2-7): DTGVSQNPRHKITKRGQNVTFRCDPISEHNRLYWYRQTLGQGPEFLTYFQNEAQLEKSRLLSDRFSAERPKGSFSTLEIQRTEQGDSAMYLCASSLAGGVGHSASYEQYFGPGTRLTVT.